The 16 T cell receptor beta chains below all came from one sample that was sequenced in a study of a mutant IDH1 vaccine in newly diagnosed glioma. Indicated time point: week 23, last vaccination. The content of each vaccine dose was 300 ug of mutant IDH1 20-mer peptide, and topical imiquimod accompanied it. TCRdb keeps only in-frame clones here, not all; method: immunoSEQ multiplex PCR. The data hold about 72,000 clones, with 84% observed a single time. Their recognized antigens are unknown. Source: PBMCs, taken from a glioma patient whose treatment included an IDH1 peptide vaccine. The receptors here all came from a young man with glioma.

The chain has TRBV7-2 and TRBJ2-7, with D hard to call. CDR1 and CDR2 from the germline V gene are SGHTA and FQGNSA. The CDR3 extends over 15 amino acids. V was pared by 5 bases and J by 0 bases, with 14 bases between. CDR3 in amino acids: CASSPQSISSYEQYF. The CDR3 coding sequence is TGTGCCAGCAGCCCCCAGTCGATTAGCTCCTACGAGCAGTACTTC.

The chain has TRBV27 and TRBJ2-7; TRBD1 matches 9 bases. This CDR3 is built from 18 residues. V shed 5 bases and J 0 bases; nucleotides not matched to a gene: 14. Germline CDR1 reads MNHEY; CDR2 reads SMNVEV (reference sequence). CDR3 loop: CASSPTGGQGRFSYEQYF. CDR3 in DNA: TGTGCCAGCAGTCCGACGGGGGGACAGGGACGATTCTCCTACGAGCAGTACTTC.

The chain recombines TRBV7-8 with TRBJ1-4; no reliable D call. CDR3 length equals 14 residues. Germline assignment: CDR1 SGHVS and CDR2 FQNEAQ. Trimming left V 5 bases short and J 6 bases short, with 13 bases between. The CDR3 loop is CASSIDWTDEKLFF. CDR3 coding DNA: TGTGCCAGCAGCATCGACTGGACGGATGAAAAACTGTTTTTT.

The V call is TRBV2, the J call TRBJ1-5; D call uncertain. Trimming cost V 5 bases and J 0 bases, with 11 bases left between them. This CDR3 is 15 amino acids long. CDR1 SNHLY and CDR2 FYNNEI come from the germline V gene. The CDR3 nucleotides are TGTGCCAGCAGTCCCGACCGATATAGCAATCAGCCCCAGCATTTT. This encodes CASSPDRYSNQPQHF.

The chain links TRBV6-5 to TRBJ1-5; D uncertain. Trimming left V 6 bases short and J 4 bases short, with 10 bases between. In germline, CDR1 is MNHEY, CDR2 SVGAGI. CDR3 length: 13 amino acids. DNA of the CDR3: TGTGCCAGCAGGGGTTCGGGGAATCAGCCCCAGCATTTT. The encoded protein is CASRGSGNQPQHF.

The chain recombines TRBV4-2 with TRBJ2-1; TRBD2 aligns across 10 bases. CDR3 length: 15 residues. Germline-derived CDR1 and CDR2 are LGHNA and YNFKEQ. V shed 4 bases, J shed 9 bases, and the junction held 9 bases outside the gene matches. The CDR3 region is CASSPLAGAGGEQFF. In nucleotides, the CDR3 is TGTGCCAGCAGCCCTCTAGCGGGGGCCGGTGGTGAGCAGTTCTTC.

The CDR3 DNA follows: TGTGCCAGTAGTACCTATGGACGGGGCTCTGGAAACACCATATATTTT. Encoded protein: CASSTYGRGSGNTIYF. The chain joins TRBV19 to TRBJ1-3, with D hard to call. The CDR3 consists of 16 residues. CDR1 and CDR2 (germline): LNHDA, SQIVND (reference sequence). Trimming cost V 4 bases and J 0 bases, with 13 bases left between them.

The chain joins TRBV7-2 to TRBJ2-1; 8 bases are shared with TRBD1. CDR3 length: 19 residues. CDR1 is SGHTA and CDR2 is FQGNSA in the germline V gene. The V segment lost 6 bases and the J segment 0 bases; nucleotides outside the gene matches: 16. The DNA of the CDR3 is TGTGCCAGCAGTGGGGCCAGGGGGCTCCTGGACCTCTCCTACAATGAGCAGTTCTTC. This sequence encodes CASSGARGLLDLSYNEQFF.

The rearrangement uses TRBV6-6 and TRBJ2-1, with TRBD2 identical over 10 bases. V lost 6 bases to trimming and J lost 7 bases; unmatched junction nucleotides: 9. The CDR3 runs to 15 residues. Germline values: CDR1 MNHNY, CDR2 SVGAGI (reference sequence). The CDR3 DNA sequence: TGTGCCAGCAGGACCCTAGCGGGAGTGGGTAATGAGCAGTTCTTC. Translating gives CASRTLAGVGNEQFF.

The chain combines TRBV28 with TRBJ1-5; no definite D call. The V and J ends lost 6 bases and 6 bases respectively, with 18 bases between them. CDR3 length: 15 residues. From germline, CDR1 is MDHEN and CDR2 SYDVKM. CDR3 in DNA: TGTGCCAGCAGATCCCTGCGGACCTATGGTCAGCCCCAGCATTTT. Translation: CASRSLRTYGQPQHF.

The chain links TRBV29-1 to TRBJ2-3; TRBD2 is a possible D gene (6 bases). The V end was cut by 3 bases, the J end by 2 bases, with 15 bases between. The CDR3 contains 15 residues. Per the germline V gene, CDR1 is SQVTM and CDR2 is ANQGSEA. The CDR3 loop reads CSVEVGGVNTDTQYF. As DNA, the CDR3 is TGCAGCGTTGAGGTGGGAGGTGTAAACACAGATACGCAGTATTTT.

This clone turned up a few times. The chain is built from TRBV7-6 and TRBJ2-2, with D unclear. Germline V lookup: CDR1 SGHVS, CDR2 FNYEAQ. V dropped 4 bases and J dropped 4 bases, with 7 bases sitting between them. This CDR3 is built from 13 residues. In nucleotides, the CDR3 is TGTGCCAGCAGCTCGTACTTCACCGGGGAGCTGTTTTTT. Translating gives CASSSYFTGELFF.

V is TRBV6-5 and J is TRBJ2-5; D might be TRBD2 (6 bases). CDR3 length: 16 residues. V gave up 0 bases and J gave up 8 bases, with 19 bases separating them. Germline V lookup: CDR1 MNHEY, CDR2 SVGAGI. This CDR3 reads CASSYSGGTHLGTQYF. CDR3 DNA: TGTGCCAGCAGTTACTCGGGCGGGACCCACTTGGGAACCCAGTACTTC.

V gene TRBV18 combines with J gene TRBJ1-5; D is ambiguous. CDR3 length: 14 amino acids. Germline V gene sequence: CDR1 KGHSH, CDR2 LQKENI. The V end was cut by 1 base, the J end by 0 bases, with 4 bases between. The CDR3 DNA sequence: TGTGCCAGCTCACCACTCGATAGCAATCAGCCCCAGCATTTT. Translated: CASSPLDSNQPQHF. Using reference TRBV18 and TRBJ1-5 for the parts outside the CDR3, the full variable domain is NAGVMQNPRHLVRRRGQEARLRCSPMKGHSHVYWYRQLPEEGLKFMVYLQKENIIDESGMPKERFSAEFPKEGPSILRIQQVVRGDSAAYFCASSPLDSNQPQHFGDGTRLSIL.

This clone was seen a single time. The chain couples TRBV27 to TRBJ1-1; D not certain. V was pared by 5 bases and J by 0 bases, with 16 bases between. The CDR3 totals 16 residues. The germline V gene encodes CDR1 MNHEY and CDR2 SMNVEV (reference sequence). CDR3 nucleotide sequence: TGTGCCAGCAGTCCTCTGACATACCTGATGAACACTGAAGCTTTCTTT. Translation: CASSPLTYLMNTEAFF.

The rearrangement links TRBV4-3 to TRBJ1-1; possibly TRBD1 for D (6 bases). Trimming shortened V by 1 base and J by 6 bases, and 30 bases separated the two germline ends. Germline CDR1 LGHNA, CDR2 YSLEER. CDR3 length: 20 amino acids. CDR3 nucleotide sequence: TGCGCCAGCAGCCAAGTGGCGGGAAACCGACAGGTTGGGGGCCAACCTGAAGCTTTCTTT. The encoded protein is CASSQVAGNRQVGGQPEAFF.